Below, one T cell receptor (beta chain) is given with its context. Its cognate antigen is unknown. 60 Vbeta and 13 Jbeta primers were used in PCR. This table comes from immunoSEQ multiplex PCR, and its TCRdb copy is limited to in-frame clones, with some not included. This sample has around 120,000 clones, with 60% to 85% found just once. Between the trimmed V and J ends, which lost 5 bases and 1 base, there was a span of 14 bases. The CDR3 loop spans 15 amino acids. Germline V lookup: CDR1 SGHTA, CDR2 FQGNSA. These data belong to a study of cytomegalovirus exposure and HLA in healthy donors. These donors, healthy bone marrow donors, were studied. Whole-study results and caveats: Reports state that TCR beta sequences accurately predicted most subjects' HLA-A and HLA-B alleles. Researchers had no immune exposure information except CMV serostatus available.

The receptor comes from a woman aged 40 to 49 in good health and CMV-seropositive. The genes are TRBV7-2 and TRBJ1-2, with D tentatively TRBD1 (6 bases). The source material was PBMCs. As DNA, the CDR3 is TGTGCCAGCAGCCCCGGGGGGGGCTATAACTATGGCTACACCTTC. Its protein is CASSPGGGYNYGYTF.